This TCR beta chain was captured by sequencing in a study of T-cell reconstitution after alpha-beta-depleted transplantation in children (dated by TCRdb to about 2016). In terms of the full investigation: T-cell immune reconstitution after TCRalphabeta/CD19-depleted allogeneic hematopoietic cell transplantation in children was quantitatively tracked in the study by means of TCR repertoire profiling.

Receptor amplification or capture employed PCR. TCRdb shows the sequencer as Illumina HiSeq 2500. TCR libraries were prepared with molecular barcoding, using unique molecular identifiers to normalize TCRbeta repertoire quantification. TCRdb trimmed the raw reads at Q25, called clones with MiXCR and kept productive beta chains. Rows matching on CDR3 protein sequence are summarized as one entry with the most common DNA and genes. This sample has just under 550,000 distinct CDR3 sequences in its table, and about 18% of those were observed once. The leading ten clones occupy roughly 3.3% of the sample. Reading from cysteine to phenylalanine, the CDR3 counts 17 amino acids. The sequence is cut down to CDR3 DNA, 51 bases in frame from base 1. Unmatched junction bases come to 11, with V trimmed by 3 bases and J by 1 base. Looking up the germline V gene yields CDR1 SGDLS and CDR2 YYNGEE. In the case of this clonotype: Its antigen is currently not known. The input lacks base qualities; no much larger clone sits a single base away.

The sequencing here drew on PBMCs from the stem cell graft donor, taken from the stem cell graft. The TCR comes from a human donor who donated a stem cell graft to a child with acute lymphoblastic leukemia. The V gene is TRBV9 and the J gene is TRBJ2-3; 7 bases in the middle match TRBD2. Here is the DNA: TGTGCCAGCAGCGCCGCGGCGCGGGAGTTGGGCACAGATACGCAGTATTTT. This yields the protein CASSAAARELGTDTQYF.